These 21 T cell receptor beta chains share one sample of origin, sequenced in a study of blood T cell repertoires in COVID-19. Some clones are missing from TCRdb's copy, which holds only in-frame ones; the method was immunoSEQ multiplex PCR. Among over 95,000 clones listed, roughly 80% were seen once. The sequenced material came from peripheral blood. These receptors all come from a human donor in a cohort sampled during active COVID-19.

V gene TRBV6-2 or TRBV6-3 combines with J gene TRBJ2-7; D is ambiguous. Trimming pared 5 bases from V and 0 bases from J, leaving 8 bases between. This CDR3 contains 13 residues. CDR1 is MNHEY and CDR2 is SVGEGT in the germline V gene. This chain's CDR3 is CASSDTHSYEQYF. The CDR3 DNA follows: TGTGCCAGCAGTGACACACACTCCTACGAGCAGTACTTC.

V and J are TRBV7-9 and TRBJ1-4; D is perhaps TRBD1 (6 bases). V was trimmed by 6 bases and J by 2 bases, leaving 16 bases between them. The CDR3 totals 16 residues. The germline V gene has CDR1 SEHNR and CDR2 FQNEAQ (reference sequence). The CDR3 DNA sequence: TGTGCCAGCAGGCCACAGGGCCCAAGGACTAATGAAAAACTGTTTTTT. As protein: CASRPQGPRTNEKLFF.

This clone showed up many times. V gene TRBV19 combines with J gene TRBJ1-1, with D perhaps matching TRBD1 (6 bases). V gave up 5 bases and J gave up 3 bases, with 10 bases separating them. This CDR3 is built from 13 residues. Germline V lookup: CDR1 LNHDA, CDR2 SQIVND (reference sequence). This chain's CDR3 is CASSWTEDTEAFF. In DNA form, the CDR3 reads TGTGCCAGTAGTTGGACAGAAGACACTGAAGCTTTCTTT.

Written as DNA, the CDR3 is TGTGCCAGCAGTTACCCTGCGTCGGGGAACAATGAGCAGTTCTTC. Its protein is CASSYPASGNNEQFF. V is TRBV6-2 or TRBV6-3 and J is TRBJ2-1; a possible D gene is TRBD2 (5 bases). This CDR3 comprises 15 residues. Looked up from germline, CDR1 is MNHEY and CDR2 is SVGEGT. Trimming took 2 bases from V and 5 from J, leaving 13 bases between them.

The chain recombines TRBV2 with TRBJ2-7, with 10 positions matching TRBD2. The V and J ends lost 2 bases and 0 bases, in that order; junction bases with no gene match: 4. This CDR3 is built from 16 residues. Germline-derived CDR1 and CDR2 are SNHLY and FYNNEI. In nucleotides, the CDR3 is TGTGCCAGCAGTGAAATAGCGGGAGGCCGCTCCTACGAGCAGTACTTC. As protein: CASSEIAGGRSYEQYF.

The J gene is TRBJ1-4, the V gene TRBV30, with D unresolved. Trimming cost V 5 bases and J 0 bases, with 13 bases left between them. The CDR3 is made up of 15 amino acids. Germline CDR1 reads GTSNPN; CDR2 reads SVGIG (reference sequence). This CDR3 is CAWEDFSATNEKLFF. In nucleotides, the CDR3 is TGTGCCTGGGAGGATTTCAGCGCAACTAATGAAAAACTGTTTTTT.

The CDR3: CASSESTDTQYF. The DNA of the CDR3 is TGCGCCAGCAGCGAGTCCACAGATACGCAGTATTTT. This chain connects TRBV5-1 to TRBJ2-3; D gene uncertain. Trimming cost V 4 bases and J 2 bases, with 5 bases left between them. Germline V gives CDR1 SGHRS, CDR2 YFSETQ. The CDR3 has 12 amino acids. Looking up the rest from reference TRBV5-1 and TRBJ2-3 gives the full variable domain: KAGVTQTPRYLIKTRGQQVTLSCSPISGHRSVSWYQQTPGQGLQFLFEYFSETQRNKGNFPGRFSGRQFSNSRSEMNVSTLELGDSALYLCASSESTDTQYFGPGTRLTVL.

This clone was seen a handful of times. The genes are TRBV11-3 and TRBJ1-4; D is unclear. This CDR3 is built from 15 residues. Germline V gene sequence: CDR1 SGHNT, CDR2 YENEEA. The V end was cut by 4 bases, the J end by 8 bases, with 17 bases between. Here the CDR3 DNA reads TGTGCCAGCAGCTCCGACGAGGGTCTCGAAGAAAAACTGTTTTTT. This gives the protein CASSSDEGLEEKLFF. The full variable domain, with the rest looked up from reference TRBV11-3 and TRBJ1-4, is EAGVVQSPRYKIIEKKQPVAFWCNPISGHNTLYWYLQNLGQGPELLIRYENEEAVDDSQLPKDRFSAERLKGVDSTLKIQPAELGDSAVYLCASSSDEGLEEKLFFGSGTQLSVL.

The chain employs TRBV5-6 and TRBJ2-2; no clear D. CDR3 size: 15 residues. The germline V gene encodes CDR1 SGHDT and CDR2 YYEEEE. The V gene lost 2 bases and the J gene lost 1 base, with 9 bases spanning the gap. CDR3 residues: CASSLTQKNTGELFF. The CDR3 DNA is TGTGCCAGCAGCTTAACACAGAAGAACACCGGGGAGCTGTTTTTT.

This chain links TRBV28 with TRBJ2-3, with TRBD1 as a possible D gene (6 bases). This CDR3 is built from 15 residues. V gave up 3 bases and J gave up 2 bases, with 12 bases separating them. The germline CDR1 and CDR2 sequences are MDHEN and SYDVKM. CDR3 sequence reads: CASSFGTSSTDTQYF. DNA for the CDR3: TGTGCCAGCAGTTTCGGGACATCCTCCACAGATACGCAGTATTTT. The full variable domain, rest sourced from reference TRBV28 and TRBJ2-3, is DVKVTQSSRYLVKRTGEKVFLECVQDMDHENMFWYRQDPGLGLRLIYFSYDVKMKEKGDIPEGYSVSREKKERFSLILESASTNQTSMYLCASSFGTSSTDTQYFGPGTRLTVL.

The V gene is TRBV4-3, the J gene TRBJ1-4; a weak D match, TRBD1 (6 bases). The CDR3 totals 15 residues. The germline V gene has CDR1 LGHNA and CDR2 YSLEER. Trimming cost V 0 bases and J 8 bases, with 13 bases left between them. The CDR3 spells CASSQENRVPEKLFF. In DNA form, the CDR3 reads TGCGCCAGCAGCCAAGAGAACAGGGTACCCGAAAAACTGTTTTTT.

The chain recombines TRBV25-1 with TRBJ2-7; TRBD2 matches at 8 bases. From germline, CDR1 is MGHDK and CDR2 SYGVNS. J lost 4 bases, V lost 3 bases, and 8 bases had no gene match. This CDR3 has 15 amino acids. The CDR3 protein is CASSDAGGGGYEQYF. CDR3 bases: TGTGCCAGCAGTGACGCGGGGGGAGGTGGGTACGAGCAGTACTTC.

This clone is a singleton in its sample. The V gene is TRBV19, the J gene TRBJ2-1; a possible D gene is TRBD2 (5 bases). This CDR3 spans 14 amino acids. Trimming removed 6 bases at V and 1 base at J, with 10 bases between. The germline V gene encodes CDR1 LNHDA and CDR2 SQIVND (reference sequence). CDR3 region: CASSPTGSYNEQFF. CDR3 nucleotides: TGTGCCAGTAGCCCCACGGGGTCCTACAATGAGCAGTTCTTC. The whole variable domain, remainder taken from reference TRBV19 and TRBJ2-1, is DGGITQSPKYLFRKEGQNVTLSCEQNLNHDAMYWYRQDPGQGLRLIYYSQIVNDFQKGDIAEGYSVSREKKESFPLTVTSAQKNPTAFYLCASSPTGSYNEQFFGPGTRLTVL.

Only one count was recorded for this clone. The chain couples TRBV4-3 to TRBJ1-3; D unresolved. This CDR3 is 16 amino acids long. CDR1 LGHNA and CDR2 YSLEER come from the germline V gene. The ends were cut back, 4 bases at V and 4 bases at J, with 17 bases in the middle. CDR3 DNA sequence: TGCGCCAGCAGCCGTCGACATAAGCGGTCAGGAAACACCATATATTTT. It codes for CASSRRHKRSGNTIYF.

The chain recombines TRBV2 with TRBJ1-2; the match to TRBD1 covers 7 bases. The J segment lost 2 bases and the V segment lost 6 bases, leaving 3 bases of the junction unmatched. The germline gives CDR1 SNHLY, CDR2 FYNNEI. The CDR3 consists of 13 residues. The CDR3 is CASRVTGNYGYTF. The CDR3 coding sequence is TGTGCCAGCAGAGTGACAGGGAACTATGGCTACACCTTC.

The chain uses TRBV5-1 and TRBJ1-2; D gene ambiguous. The CDR3 length is 14 residues. Germline CDR1 SGHRS, CDR2 YFSETQ. The V end lost 4 bases, the J end lost 4 bases, and 14 bases lay between the germline ends. The CDR3 coding sequence is TGCGCCAGCAGCGGAGGTGGTTCGGGCTATGGCTACACCTTC. Translated: CASSGGGSGYGYTF.

The V call is TRBV29-1, the J call TRBJ1-3; 7 bases are shared with TRBD1. Germline loops: CDR1 SQVTM, CDR2 ANQGSEA. V lost 7 bases and J lost 5; bases outside the gene matches: 5. The CDR3 is made up of 12 amino acids. The CDR3 here is CSATGQRNTIYF. CDR3 nucleotide sequence: TGCAGCGCCACGGGACAGAGAAACACCATATATTTT.

This clone was seen once. V gene TRBV6-6 combines with J gene TRBJ2-7, with a weak D call TRBD2 (5 bases). Germline V gene lookup returns CDR1 MNHNY and CDR2 SVGAGI (reference sequence). With 3 bases removed from V and 3 bases from J, the gap between germline ends came to 9 bases. The CDR3 runs to 13 residues. The DNA for the CDR3 is TGTGCCAGCAGTTATGCTGAGGGCTACGAGCAGTACTTC. Its protein is CASSYAEGYEQYF.

The V and J genes are TRBV6-4 and TRBJ1-2; TRBD1 matches 8 bases. Germline assignment: CDR1 MRHNA and CDR2 SNTAGT. The junction had 8 bases not matched to a gene; V was cut back by 4 bases and J by 10 bases. This CDR3 has 13 amino acids. The CDR3 spells CASSADRGTVYTF. The CDR3 DNA reads TGTGCCAGCAGTGCTGACAGGGGAACTGTCTACACCTTC.

This clone showed up just a few times. The rearrangement joins TRBV11-2 to TRBJ2-2; 7 bases fit TRBD1. This CDR3 region has 17 residues. After removal of 2 bases from V and 4 bases from J, the junction contained 10 bases not matched to a gene. From germline, CDR1 is SGHAT and CDR2 FQNNGV. CDR3 coding DNA: TGTGCCAGCAGCTTAAGGCTGCAGGGGGTCGGCACCGGGGAGCTGTTTTTT. Protein sequence: CASSLRLQGVGTGELFF.

The chain is built from TRBV24-1 and TRBJ1-2; 10 bases are a match to TRBD1. V trimming: 10 bases; J trimming: 8 bases; junction bases outside the gene matches: 9. Germline CDR1 KGHDR, CDR2 SFDVKD. The CDR3 contains 13 residues. The CDR3 DNA follows: TGTGCCACTTACGCCGGGACAGGGGAAGGCTACACCTTC. It yields the protein CATYAGTGEGYTF.